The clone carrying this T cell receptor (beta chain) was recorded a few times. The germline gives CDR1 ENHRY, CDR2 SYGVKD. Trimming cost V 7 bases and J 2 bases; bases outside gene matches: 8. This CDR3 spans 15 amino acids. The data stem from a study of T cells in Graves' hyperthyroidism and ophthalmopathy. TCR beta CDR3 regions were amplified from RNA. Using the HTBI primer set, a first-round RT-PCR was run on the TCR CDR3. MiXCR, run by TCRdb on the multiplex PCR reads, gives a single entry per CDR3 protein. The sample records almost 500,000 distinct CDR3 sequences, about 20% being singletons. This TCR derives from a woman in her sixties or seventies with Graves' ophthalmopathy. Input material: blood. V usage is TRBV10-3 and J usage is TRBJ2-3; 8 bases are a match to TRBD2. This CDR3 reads CAIMRASGLTDTQYF. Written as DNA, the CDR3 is TGTGCCATCATGAGGGCTAGCGGGCTCACAGATACGCAGTATTTT.